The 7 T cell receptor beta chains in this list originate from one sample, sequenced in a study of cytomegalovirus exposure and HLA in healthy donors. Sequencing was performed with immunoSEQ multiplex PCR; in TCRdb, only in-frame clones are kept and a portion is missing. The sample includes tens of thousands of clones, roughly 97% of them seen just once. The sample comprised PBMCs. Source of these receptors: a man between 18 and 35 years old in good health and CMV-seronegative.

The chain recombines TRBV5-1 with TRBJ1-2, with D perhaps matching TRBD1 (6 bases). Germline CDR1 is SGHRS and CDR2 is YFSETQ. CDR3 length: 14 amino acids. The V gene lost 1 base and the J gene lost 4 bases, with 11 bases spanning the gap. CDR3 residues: CASSLTGPLYGYTF. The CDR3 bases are TGCGCCAGCAGCTTGACAGGGCCCCTCTATGGCTACACCTTC.

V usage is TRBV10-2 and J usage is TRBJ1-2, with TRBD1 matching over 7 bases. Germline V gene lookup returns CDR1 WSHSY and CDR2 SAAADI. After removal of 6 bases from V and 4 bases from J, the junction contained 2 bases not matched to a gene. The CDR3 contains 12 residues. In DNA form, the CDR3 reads TGCGCCAGCAGCCGGGACAGCTATGGCTACACCTTC. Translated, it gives CASSRDSYGYTF.

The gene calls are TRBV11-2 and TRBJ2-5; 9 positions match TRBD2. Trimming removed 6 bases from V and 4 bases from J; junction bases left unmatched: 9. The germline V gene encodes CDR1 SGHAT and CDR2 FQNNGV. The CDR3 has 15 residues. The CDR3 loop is CASRMFSGSRETQYF. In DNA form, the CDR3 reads TGTGCCAGCAGAATGTTTAGCGGGAGTCGAGAGACCCAGTACTTC.

The CDR3 spells CASSPHRDRGHEQYV. CDR3 nucleotides: TGTGCCAGCAGCCCCCACCGGGACAGGGGCCACGAGCAGTACGTC. This rearrangement joins TRBV21-1 to TRBJ2-7; TRBD1 was called by the table and not checked on the DNA. TRBV21-1 is termed a pseudogene. The CDR3 is 15 amino acids.

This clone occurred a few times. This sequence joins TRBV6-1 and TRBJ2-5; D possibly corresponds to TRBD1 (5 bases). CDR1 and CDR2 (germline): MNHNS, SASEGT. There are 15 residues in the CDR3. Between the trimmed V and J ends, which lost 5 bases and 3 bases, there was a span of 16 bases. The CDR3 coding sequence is TGTGCCAGCAGTAAACCTCAGGGCGACGAAGAGACCCAGTACTTC. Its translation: CASSKPQGDEETQYF.

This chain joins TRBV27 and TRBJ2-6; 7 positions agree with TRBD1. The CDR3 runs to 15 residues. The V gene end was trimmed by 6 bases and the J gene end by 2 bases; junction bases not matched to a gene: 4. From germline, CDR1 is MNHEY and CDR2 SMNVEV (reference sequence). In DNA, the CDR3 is TGTGCCAGCAGCGTGACAGGGACTGGGGCCAACGTCCTGACTTTC. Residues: CASSVTGTGANVLTF.

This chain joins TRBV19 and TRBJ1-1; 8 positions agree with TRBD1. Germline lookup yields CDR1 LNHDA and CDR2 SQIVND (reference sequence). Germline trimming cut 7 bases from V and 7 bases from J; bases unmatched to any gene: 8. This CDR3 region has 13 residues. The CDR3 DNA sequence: TGTGCCAGTATCTCCGGGACAGGAATTGAAGCTTTCTTT. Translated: CASISGTGIEAFF.